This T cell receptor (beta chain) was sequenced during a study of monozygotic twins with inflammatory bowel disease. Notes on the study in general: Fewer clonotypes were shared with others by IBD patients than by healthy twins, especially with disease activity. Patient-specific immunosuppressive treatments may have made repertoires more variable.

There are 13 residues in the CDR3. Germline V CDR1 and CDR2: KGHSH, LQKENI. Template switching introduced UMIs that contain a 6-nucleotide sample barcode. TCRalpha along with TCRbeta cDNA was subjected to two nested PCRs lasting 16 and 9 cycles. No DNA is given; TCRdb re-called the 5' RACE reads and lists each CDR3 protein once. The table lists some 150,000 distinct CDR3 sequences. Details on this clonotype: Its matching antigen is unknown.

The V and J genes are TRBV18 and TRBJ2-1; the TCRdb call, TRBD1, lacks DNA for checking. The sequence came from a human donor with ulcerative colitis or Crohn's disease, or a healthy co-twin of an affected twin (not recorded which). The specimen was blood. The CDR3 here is CASSRDVDNEQFF. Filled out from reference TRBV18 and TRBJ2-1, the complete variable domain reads NAGVMQNPRHLVRRRGQEARLRCSPMKGHSHVYWYRQLPEEGLKFMVYLQKENIIDESGMPKERFSAEFPKEGPSILRIQQVVRGDSAAYFCASSRDVDNEQFFGPGTRLTVL.